The rows below give T cell receptor beta chains drawn from one sample of a study of cytomegalovirus exposure and HLA in healthy donors. The protocol was immunoSEQ multiplex PCR, while the TCRdb copy is restricted to in-frame clones and leaves out a portion. Of hundreds of thousands of clones in the sample, roughly 85% were seen once. Sequenced material: PBMCs. These receptors were obtained from a young woman in good health and CMV-seronegative. The conserved cysteine and the conserved F or W are not part of the CDR3 here.

CDR3: ASSAGGLYNEQF
length: 12
J: TRBJ2-1
V: TRBV9

CDR3: ASSSGTSVYNEQF
length: 13
J: TRBJ2-1
V: TRBV6-5

CDR3: ACHREGINQPQH
length: 12
J: TRBJ1-5
V: TRBV19

CDR3: ASTRTGDTEAF
length: 11
J: TRBJ1-1
V: TRBV6-1

CDR3: SVDAGRTDTQY
length: 11
J: TRBJ2-3
V: TRBV29-1

CDR3: ASSEGEGTYNEQF
length: 13
J: TRBJ2-1
V: TRBV6-1

CDR3: ASSVRTSGISSYEQY
length: 15
J: TRBJ2-7
V: TRBV25-1

CDR3: ASSGTGSNEKLF
length: 12
J: TRBJ1-4
V: TRBV4-2

CDR3: ASSLGRNTEAF
length: 11
J: TRBJ1-1
V: TRBV7-2

CDR3: ASSPRGQTNTEAF
length: 13
J: TRBJ1-1
V: TRBV27

CDR3: ASQSGGDTGELF
length: 12
J: TRBJ2-2
V: TRBV19

CDR3: ASSTARQSSYNEQF
length: 14
J: TRBJ2-1
V: TRBV5-1

CDR3: ASSLWGQGRSSPLH
length: 14
J: TRBJ1-6
V: TRBV28

CDR3: SVEAGSGNTIY
length: 11
J: TRBJ1-3
V: TRBV29-1

CDR3: ASSSGTGTYEQY
length: 12
J: TRBJ2-7
V: TRBV7-8

CDR3: ASSIPGQGYSYEQY
length: 14
J: TRBJ2-7
V: TRBV19

CDR3: ASRRMGSETYEQY
length: 13
J: TRBJ2-7
V: TRBV2

CDR3: ASSFVDRDYEQY
length: 12
J: TRBJ2-7
V: TRBV11-2

CDR3: ASSQESGREAF
length: 11
J: TRBJ1-1
V: TRBV4-1

CDR3: ASSPGLSLYGYT
length: 12
J: TRBJ1-2
V: TRBV2

CDR3: ASSNGVGTEAF
length: 11
J: TRBJ1-1
V: TRBV14

CDR3: ASSLGGLAQY
length: 10
J: TRBJ2-7
V: TRBV11-2

CDR3: ASRPDSPNTGELF
length: 13
J: TRBJ2-2
V: TRBV6-5

CDR3: ASSGQNSPLH
length: 10
J: TRBJ1-6
V: TRBV9

CDR3: ASTIRAGGAGELF
length: 13
J: TRBJ2-2
V: TRBV2

CDR3: ASSPLPGAGEETQY
length: 14
J: TRBJ2-5
V: TRBV7-3

CDR3: ASSLPTPSSTEAF
length: 13
J: TRBJ1-1
V: TRBV28

CDR3: AWSVIGSYEQY
length: 11
J: TRBJ2-7
V: TRBV30

CDR3: ASSHPQGNEQF
length: 11
J: TRBJ2-1
V: TRBV19

CDR3: ASSSGQDSNSPLH
length: 13
J: TRBJ1-6
V: TRBV5-1

CDR3: ASSAQESNTEAF
length: 12
J: TRBJ1-1
V: TRBV18

CDR3: ASKHPMYQETQY
length: 12
J: TRBJ2-5
V: TRBV2

CDR3: ASSGPGQGVYEQY
length: 13
J: TRBJ2-7
V: TRBV19

CDR3: ASSRTGLRETQY
length: 12
J: TRBJ2-5
V: TRBV18

CDR3: ASSLRVDGTEAF
length: 12
J: TRBJ1-1
V: TRBV6-5

CDR3: ASTRGGHSEQF
length: 11
J: TRBJ2-1
V: TRBV7-9

CDR3: ASGLRQAFPYGTEAF
length: 15
J: TRBJ1-1
V: TRBV27

CDR3: ASSFTGSGANVLT
length: 13
J: TRBJ2-6
V: TRBV7-9

CDR3: ASSIQTGGNEKLF
length: 13
J: TRBJ1-4
V: TRBV7-9

CDR3: AISESIVNSLGEQY
length: 14
J: TRBJ2-7
V: TRBV10-3

CDR3: ASSGTSGSRYEQY
length: 13
J: TRBJ2-7
V: TRBV6-5

CDR3: AWKVGPGENIQY
length: 12
J: TRBJ2-4
V: TRBV30

CDR3: ASSPGLAGGNEQF
length: 13
J: TRBJ2-1
V: TRBV14

CDR3: ASSLGAEAF
length: 9
J: TRBJ1-1
V: TRBV4-1

CDR3: ASSERGALSTDTQY
length: 14
J: TRBJ2-3
V: TRBV2

CDR3: ASSLSGAGQGNYGYT
length: 15
J: TRBJ1-2
V: TRBV27

CDR3: ASSSDWTVLSNQPQH
length: 15
J: TRBJ1-5
V: TRBV7-9

CDR3: ATYYDESNQPQH
length: 12
J: TRBJ1-5
V: TRBV25-1

CDR3: ASSIGRGDYEQY
length: 12
J: TRBJ2-7
V: TRBV19

CDR3: ASSPGRELFSEQF
length: 13
J: TRBJ2-1
V: TRBV19

CDR3: ASSFIHRSYEQY
length: 12
J: TRBJ2-7
V: TRBV5-6

CDR3: ASSIREYSNQPQH
length: 13
J: TRBJ1-5
V: TRBV6-6

CDR3: ASSYGQGGYEQY
length: 12
J: TRBJ2-7
V: TRBV6-5

CDR3: ASSSIRVDTQY
length: 11
J: TRBJ2-3
V: TRBV5-5

CDR3: ASSSWTGEMKTGELF
length: 15
J: TRBJ2-2
V: TRBV7-9

CDR3: ASHLSGEQY
length: 9
J: TRBJ2-7
V: TRBV21-1

CDR3: ASSGTSGPDTQY
length: 12
J: TRBJ2-3
V: TRBV6-1

CDR3: ASRPPGVGSYEQY
length: 13
J: TRBJ2-7
V: TRBV5-1

CDR3: ASSKPGTGGNYGYT
length: 14
J: TRBJ1-2
V: TRBV5-4